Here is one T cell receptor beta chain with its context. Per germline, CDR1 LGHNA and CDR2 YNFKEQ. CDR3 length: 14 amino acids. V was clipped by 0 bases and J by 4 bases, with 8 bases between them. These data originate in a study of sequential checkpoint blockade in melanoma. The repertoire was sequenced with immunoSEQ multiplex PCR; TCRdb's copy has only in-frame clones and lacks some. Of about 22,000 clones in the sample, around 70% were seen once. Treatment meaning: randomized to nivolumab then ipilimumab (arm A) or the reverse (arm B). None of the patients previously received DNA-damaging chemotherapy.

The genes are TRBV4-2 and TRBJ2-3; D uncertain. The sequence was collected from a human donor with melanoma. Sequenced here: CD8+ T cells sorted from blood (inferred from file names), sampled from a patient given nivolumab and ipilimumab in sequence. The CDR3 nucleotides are TGTGCCAGCAGCCAAGAGTTGCTAGCAGATACGCAGTATTTT. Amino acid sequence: CASSQELLADTQYF.